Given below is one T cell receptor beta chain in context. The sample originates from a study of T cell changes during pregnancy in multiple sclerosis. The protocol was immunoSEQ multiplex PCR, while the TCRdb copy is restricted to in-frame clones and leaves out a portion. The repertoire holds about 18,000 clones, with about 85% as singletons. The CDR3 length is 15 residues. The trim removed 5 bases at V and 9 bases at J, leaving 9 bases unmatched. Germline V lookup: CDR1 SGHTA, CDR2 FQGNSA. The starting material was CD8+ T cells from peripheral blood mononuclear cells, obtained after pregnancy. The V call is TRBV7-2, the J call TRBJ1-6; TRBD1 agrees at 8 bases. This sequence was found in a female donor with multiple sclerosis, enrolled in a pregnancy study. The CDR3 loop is CASSLGQGLGSPLHF. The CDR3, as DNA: TGTGCCAGCAGCCTCGGACAGGGACTCGGTTCACCCCTCCACTTT.